The clone carrying this T cell receptor beta chain was observed a few times. The source of the sample is a study of blood T cell repertoires in COVID-19. About the study: From T cells, B-cell-depleted T cells, or PBMCs came the material, which was cDNA or gDNA.

The CDR3 spans 17 residues. V was pared by 3 bases and J by 4 bases, with 10 bases of the junction left unmatched. The germline V gene has CDR1 KGHDR and CDR2 SFDVKD. Assay: immunoSEQ multiplex PCR; the TCRdb copy retains only in-frame clones and omits some. The data contain about 49,000 clones, around 83% of them singletons. This clonotype was sampled from a man between 45 and 60 years old with acute or convalescent COVID-19. What was sequenced was peripheral blood. The chain combines TRBV24-1 with TRBJ2-3; 9 nucleotides line up with TRBD2. In nucleotides, the CDR3 is TGTGCCACCAGTGATCCCTGGATAGCGGGAGTCTCAGATACGCAGTATTTT. Translation gives CATSDPWIAGVSDTQYF.